This entry lists 7 T cell receptor beta chains sequenced from one sample in a study of early stage breast cancer tumors. Data came from immunoSEQ multiplex PCR; TCRdb stores just in-frame clones and leaves some out. The sample holds fewer than 80,000 clones, roughly 80% seen once. Sequenced: blood. All receptors derive from a middle-aged person with breast cancer.

The CDR3 is CASSVEGGPHTFYNEQFF. The CDR3 nucleotides read TGTGCCAGCAGCGTAGAGGGGGGTCCCCATACTTTCTACAATGAGCAGTTCTTC. The V and J genes are TRBV9 and TRBJ2-1, with D possibly called TRBD1 or TRBD2 (6 bases each). Trimming removed 0 bases from V and 3 bases from J, with 19 bases in between. This CDR3 has 18 amino acids. Germline V gives CDR1 SGDLS, CDR2 YYNGEE. The whole variable domain, filled in from reference TRBV9 and TRBJ2-1, reads DSGVTQTPKHLITATGQRVTLRCSPRSGDLSVYWYQQSLDQGLQFLIQYYNGEERAKGNILERFSAQQFPDLHSELNLSSLELGDSALYFCASSVEGGPHTFYNEQFFGPGTRLTVL.

V usage is TRBV7-9 and J usage is TRBJ2-7; TRBD1 agrees at 8 bases. The length of the CDR3 is 19 residues. CDR1 is SEHNR, CDR2 FQNEAQ, per germline (reference sequence). V shed 1 base and J 0 bases; nucleotides not matched to a gene: 14. CDR3 nucleotide sequence: TGTGCCAGCAGCTTAGAGTGGTTGGGGGACAGGATACTCTCCTACGAGCAGTACTTC. Protein product: CASSLEWLGDRILSYEQYF.

The chain joins TRBV5-1 to TRBJ2-1; 10 nucleotides align to TRBD2. Germline CDR1 is SGHRS and CDR2 is YFSETQ. The trim removed 0 bases at V and 4 bases at J, leaving 1 base unmatched. The CDR3 is 15 amino acids. The CDR3 nucleotides are TGCGCCAGCAGCTTGGCTAGCGGGGGTTACAATGAGCAGTTCTTC. Its translation is CASSLASGGYNEQFF.

The chain employs TRBV6-5 and TRBJ1-2; unclear D gene. Trimming took off 0 bases at V and 8 bases at J, with 13 bases between the two ends. The CDR3 is made up of 14 amino acids. Germline assignment: CDR1 MNHEY and CDR2 SVGAGI. Written as DNA, the CDR3 is TGTGCCAGCAGTTACTCGTCCGCGCCGGGCGGCTACACCTTC. Encoded protein: CASSYSSAPGGYTF.

The chain couples TRBV19 to TRBJ1-2, with 7 nucleotides matching TRBD1. V dropped 4 bases and J dropped 1; count of bases not matched to a gene: 6. The CDR3 length is 15 residues. Germline V lookup: CDR1 LNHDA, CDR2 SQIVND (reference sequence). Here the CDR3 reads CASSTRTGVNYGYTF. DNA of the CDR3: TGTGCCAGTAGTACCCGGACAGGCGTTAACTATGGCTACACCTTC.

This clone was picked up a small number of times. The J gene is TRBJ2-2, the V gene TRBV6-1; D is ambiguous. Germline V lookup: CDR1 MNHNS, CDR2 SASEGT. V was trimmed by 8 bases and J by 7 bases, leaving 8 bases between them. The CDR3 has 11 amino acids. For the CDR3, the DNA is TGTGCCAGCCTGCAGAGCGGGGAGCTGTTTTTT. Amino acid sequence: CASLQSGELFF.

The sample holds a few counts of this clone. This chain links TRBV7-9 with TRBJ1-1, with 9 nucleotides matching TRBD1. This CDR3 spans 16 amino acids. Trimming took 3 bases from V and 3 from J; bases not matched to a gene: 8. Germline V gene data show CDR1 as SEHNR and CDR2 as FQNEAQ (reference sequence). CDR3 region: CASSLFGTGTDTEAFF. CDR3 nucleotide sequence: TGTGCCAGCAGCTTGTTCGGGACAGGGACCGACACTGAAGCTTTCTTT. Full variable domain (rest looked up from reference TRBV7-9 and TRBJ1-1): DTGVSQNPRHKITKRGQNVTFRCDPISEHNRLYWYRQTLGQGPEFLTYFQNEAQLEKSRLLSDRFSAERPKGSFSTLEIQRTEQGDSAMYLCASSLFGTGTDTEAFFGQGTRLTVV.